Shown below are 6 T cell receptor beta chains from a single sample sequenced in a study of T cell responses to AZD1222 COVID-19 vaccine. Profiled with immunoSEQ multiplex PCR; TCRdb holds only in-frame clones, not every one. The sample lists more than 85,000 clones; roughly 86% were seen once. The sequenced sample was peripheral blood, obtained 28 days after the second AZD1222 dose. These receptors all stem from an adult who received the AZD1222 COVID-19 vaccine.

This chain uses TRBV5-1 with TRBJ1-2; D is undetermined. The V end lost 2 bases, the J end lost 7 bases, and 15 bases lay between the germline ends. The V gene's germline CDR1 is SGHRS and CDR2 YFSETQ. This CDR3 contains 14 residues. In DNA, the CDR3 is TGCGCCAGCAGCTTCGACAACGGGAATGGTGGCTACACCTTC. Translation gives CASSFDNGNGGYTF.

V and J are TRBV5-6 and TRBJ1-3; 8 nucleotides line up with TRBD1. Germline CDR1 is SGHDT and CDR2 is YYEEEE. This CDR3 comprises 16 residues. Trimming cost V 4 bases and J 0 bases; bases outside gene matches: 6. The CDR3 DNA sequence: TGTGCCAGCAGCCCCGGGACAGGCATCTCTGGAAACACCATATATTTT. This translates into CASSPGTGISGNTIYF.

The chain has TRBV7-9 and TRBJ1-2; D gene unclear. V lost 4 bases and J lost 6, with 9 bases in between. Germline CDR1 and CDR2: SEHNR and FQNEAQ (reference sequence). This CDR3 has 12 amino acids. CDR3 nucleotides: TGTGCCAGCAGCTCCACCACCAATGGCTACACCTTC. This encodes CASSSTTNGYTF.

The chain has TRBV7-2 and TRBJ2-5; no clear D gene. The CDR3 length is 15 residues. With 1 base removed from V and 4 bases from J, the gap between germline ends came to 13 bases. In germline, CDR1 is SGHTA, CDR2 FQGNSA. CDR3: CASSLGGRTAETQYF. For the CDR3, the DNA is TGTGCCAGCAGCTTAGGTGGAAGGACGGCAGAGACCCAGTACTTC.

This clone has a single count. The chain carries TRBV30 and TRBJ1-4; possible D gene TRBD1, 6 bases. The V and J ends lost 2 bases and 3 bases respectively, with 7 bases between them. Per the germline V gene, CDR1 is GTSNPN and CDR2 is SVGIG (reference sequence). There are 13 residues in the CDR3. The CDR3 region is CAWSRTANEKLFF. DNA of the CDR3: TGTGCCTGGAGTCGGACAGCTAATGAAAAACTGTTTTTT.

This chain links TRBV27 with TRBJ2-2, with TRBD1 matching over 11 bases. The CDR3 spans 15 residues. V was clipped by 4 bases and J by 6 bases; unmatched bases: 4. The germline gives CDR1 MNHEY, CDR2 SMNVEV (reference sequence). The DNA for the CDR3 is TGTGCCAGCAGTTCCGGACAGGGGGCATCCGGGGAGCTGTTTTTT. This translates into CASSSGQGASGELFF.